The rows below give T cell receptor beta chains drawn from one sample of a study of CD8 T cells in Susac syndrome. TCRdb called the immunoSEQ multiplex PCR reads again in MiXCR, with one record for every CDR3 protein. The table records a few hundred thousand distinct CDR3 sequences, 90% to 95% of them present only once. The source material was CD4+ T cells from PBMCs. The receptors were gathered from a human donor with multiple sclerosis. The CDR3 runs from the conserved cysteine through the conserved F or W. D genes are given only for firm matches.

CDR3aa: CASSRAGEQFF
j_gene: TRBJ2-1
v_gene: TRBV27
d_gene: -

CDR3aa: CASSQQVLRAGELFF
j_gene: TRBJ2-2
v_gene: TRBV7-2
d_gene: -

CDR3aa: CACREPGLYGYTF
j_gene: TRBJ1-2
v_gene: TRBV28
d_gene: -

CDR3aa: CASSVLAGGPETQYF
j_gene: TRBJ2-5
v_gene: TRBV6-1
d_gene: TRBD2

CDR3aa: CASSGQGTYLEPQHF
j_gene: TRBJ1-5
v_gene: TRBV7-2
d_gene: TRBD1

CDR3aa: CASSPPGDPPYGYTF
j_gene: TRBJ1-2
v_gene: TRBV6-5
d_gene: -

CDR3aa: CATSRERGRYNEQFF
j_gene: TRBJ2-1
v_gene: TRBV15
d_gene: TRBD2

CDR3aa: CASSPYRVSDTEAFF
j_gene: TRBJ1-1
v_gene: TRBV4-2
d_gene: -

CDR3aa: CASSQVQWTTSDMNTEAFF
j_gene: TRBJ1-1
v_gene: TRBV14
d_gene: -

CDR3aa: CASSQGTDTQYF
j_gene: TRBJ2-3
v_gene: TRBV7-9
d_gene: -

CDR3aa: CAEKGGLGNEQFF
j_gene: TRBJ2-1
v_gene: TRBV6-4
d_gene: -

CDR3aa: CASSQGSSIGELFF
j_gene: TRBJ2-2
v_gene: TRBV9
d_gene: TRBD1

CDR3aa: CSARDGGNYNQPQHF
j_gene: TRBJ1-5
v_gene: TRBV20-1
d_gene: -

CDR3aa: CASSLGDSEETQYF
j_gene: TRBJ2-5
v_gene: TRBV5-1
d_gene: TRBD1

CDR3aa: CASSQDPRRGETQYF
j_gene: TRBJ2-5
v_gene: TRBV3-1
d_gene: -

CDR3aa: CASSILGDSGANVLTF
j_gene: TRBJ2-6
v_gene: TRBV19
d_gene: -

CDR3aa: CAISEVGRGSYEQYF
j_gene: TRBJ2-7
v_gene: TRBV10-3
d_gene: -

CDR3aa: CASSQDRSGTDNEKLFF
j_gene: TRBJ1-4
v_gene: TRBV4-1
d_gene: TRBD1

CDR3aa: CASSRAHRNNEQFF
j_gene: TRBJ2-1
v_gene: TRBV7-3
d_gene: -

CDR3aa: CASSGLETQYF
j_gene: TRBJ2-5
v_gene: TRBV6-1
d_gene: -

CDR3aa: CASSEARTVPEAFF
j_gene: TRBJ1-1
v_gene: TRBV2
d_gene: -

CDR3aa: CASSEGRQETQYF
j_gene: TRBJ2-5
v_gene: TRBV19
d_gene: -

CDR3aa: CASSDWGREEQYF
j_gene: TRBJ2-7
v_gene: TRBV25-1
d_gene: -

CDR3aa: CASSFKVWNEQFF
j_gene: TRBJ2-1
v_gene: TRBV7-7
d_gene: -

CDR3aa: CASSVYGETSTDTQYF
j_gene: TRBJ2-3
v_gene: TRBV9
d_gene: -

CDR3aa: CASSPPGQGIGTKNIQYF
j_gene: TRBJ2-4
v_gene: TRBV14
d_gene: TRBD1

CDR3aa: CASSLMGIGEKLFF
j_gene: TRBJ1-4
v_gene: TRBV5-1
d_gene: -

CDR3aa: CSVDTGGTGDTQYF
j_gene: TRBJ2-3
v_gene: TRBV29-1
d_gene: TRBD1

CDR3aa: CASSIDQGGREFF
j_gene: TRBJ2-1
v_gene: TRBV19
d_gene: -

CDR3aa: CSASSGVYGYTF
j_gene: TRBJ1-2
v_gene: TRBV20-1
d_gene: -

CDR3aa: CASRVSGPNNEQFF
j_gene: TRBJ2-1
v_gene: TRBV2
d_gene: TRBD2

CDR3aa: CASTNYHNEQFF
j_gene: TRBJ2-1
v_gene: TRBV4-1
d_gene: -

CDR3aa: CASSITGSYTGELFF
j_gene: TRBJ2-2
v_gene: TRBV19
d_gene: -

CDR3aa: CATSDSTGFDEQFF
j_gene: TRBJ2-1
v_gene: TRBV24-1
d_gene: -

CDR3aa: CASSQEGGLAKNIQYF
j_gene: TRBJ2-4
v_gene: TRBV4-2
d_gene: -

CDR3aa: CSAPYQGYSNQPQHF
j_gene: TRBJ1-5
v_gene: TRBV20-1
d_gene: -

CDR3aa: CARRDVNTGELFF
j_gene: TRBJ2-2
v_gene: TRBV2
d_gene: -

CDR3aa: CASSDPPGTAEQYF
j_gene: TRBJ2-7
v_gene: TRBV6-1
d_gene: -

CDR3aa: CASSMVTGELFF
j_gene: TRBJ2-2
v_gene: TRBV19
d_gene: -

CDR3aa: CATHRGGTGELFF
j_gene: TRBJ2-2
v_gene: TRBV3-1
d_gene: TRBD1

CDR3aa: CASSDYGANVLTF
j_gene: TRBJ2-6
v_gene: TRBV2
d_gene: -

CDR3aa: CSVVNTGRQETQYF
j_gene: TRBJ2-5
v_gene: TRBV29-1
d_gene: -

CDR3aa: CASSLNSGFYNSPLHF
j_gene: TRBJ1-6
v_gene: TRBV27
d_gene: -

CDR3aa: CASSQGLDSGNTIYF
j_gene: TRBJ1-3
v_gene: TRBV3-1
d_gene: -

CDR3aa: CASSPTLNTEAFF
j_gene: TRBJ1-1
v_gene: TRBV5-6
d_gene: -

CDR3aa: CASSQGSRLSTDTQYF
j_gene: TRBJ2-3
v_gene: TRBV4-1
d_gene: -